This entry describes one T cell receptor (beta chain). Its antigen is not known. This specimen belongs to a study of T-cell reconstitution after alpha-beta-depleted transplantation in children. The TCRbeta library was prepared with unique molecular identifiers. TCRdb re-derived calls from the PCR reads in MiXCR, one entry per CDR3 protein. The profile shows about 980,000 distinct CDR3 sequences, about 30% of them singletons. General study results and limits: About two months after transplant, alpha-beta T cells reportedly came from several hundred expanded graft clones. When one year had passed after transplant, most T-cell counts and diversity came from newly produced T cells.

Trimming cost V 10 bases and J 2 bases, with 13 bases left between them. The CDR3 loop spans 13 amino acids. Sequenced material: PBMCs, mostly from graft donor cells, taken 360 days after TCRalphabeta/CD19-depleted stem cell transplant. The TCR originated in a boy under two years old who had a stem cell transplant for SCID, so the T cells may come from the graft donor. The V and J genes are TRBV12-3 or TRBV12-4 and TRBJ2-3, with D unclear. This chain's CDR3 is CANAQATTDTQYF. The CDR3 coding sequence is TGTGCCAACGCGCAGGCGACCACAGATACGCAGTATTTT.